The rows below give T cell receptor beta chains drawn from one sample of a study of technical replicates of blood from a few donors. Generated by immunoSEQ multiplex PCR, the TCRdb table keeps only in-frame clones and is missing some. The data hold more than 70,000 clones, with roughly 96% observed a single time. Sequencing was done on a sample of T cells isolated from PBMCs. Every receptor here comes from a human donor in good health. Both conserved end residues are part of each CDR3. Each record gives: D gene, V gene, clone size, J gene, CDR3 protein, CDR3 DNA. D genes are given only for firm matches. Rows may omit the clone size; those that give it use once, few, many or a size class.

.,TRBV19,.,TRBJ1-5,CASKGEEYSNQPQHF,TGTGCCAGTAAGGGAGAGGAGTATAGCAATCAGCCCCAGCATTTT
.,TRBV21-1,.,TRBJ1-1,CASSKALSGGPDREVGTEAFF,TGTGCCAGCAGCAAAGCGCTTTCGGGGGGACCAGATCGTGAGGTGGGCACTGAAGCTTTCTTT
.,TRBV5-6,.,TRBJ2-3,CASSLGVRWQYF,TGTGCCAGCAGCTTGGGAGTCAGGTGGCAGTATTTT
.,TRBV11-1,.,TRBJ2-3,CASSLIRGATDTQYF,TGTGCCAGCAGCTTGATCAGGGGGGCCACAGATACGCAGTATTTT
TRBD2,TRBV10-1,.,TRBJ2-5,CASPPSGIQETQYF,TGCGCCAGTCCCCCTAGCGGGATCCAAGAGACCCAGTACTTC
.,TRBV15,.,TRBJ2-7,CATSRGSGTSAYEQYF,TGTGCCACCAGCAGAGGTAGTGGGACTTCGGCCTACGAGCAGTACTTC
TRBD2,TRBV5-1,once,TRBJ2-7,CASTNGGGTYEQYF,TGCGCCAGCACCAATGGCGGGGGGACTTACGAGCAGTACTTC
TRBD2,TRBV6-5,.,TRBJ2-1,CASSYSGGREYFF,TGTGCCAGCAGTTACTCGGGTGGGCGGGAGTATTTCTTC
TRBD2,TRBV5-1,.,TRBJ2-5,CASTATSGRGETQYF,TGCGCCAGCACCGCGACTAGCGGGAGAGGAGAGACCCAGTACTTC
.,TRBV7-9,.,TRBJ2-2,CASSLPQGGGPGELFF,TGTGCCAGCAGCTTACCTCAGGGAGGAGGGCCCGGGGAGCTGTTTTTT
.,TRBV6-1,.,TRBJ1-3,CASSETARRNTIYF,TGTGCCAGCAGTGAAACAGCCCGAAGAAACACCATATATTTT
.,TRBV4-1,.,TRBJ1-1,CASSQDGGRAPAFF,TGCGCCAGCAGCCAAGATGGTGGCAGGGCTCCAGCTTTCTTT
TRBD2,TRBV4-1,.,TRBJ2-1,CASSPGRRGYNEQFF,TGCGCCAGCAGCCCCGGGAGGAGGGGCTACAATGAGCAGTTCTTC
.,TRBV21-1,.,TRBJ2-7,CASSKKRAGVCDEQYF,TGTGCCAGCAGCAAAAAGCGAGCGGGAGTTTGTGACGAGCAGTACTTC
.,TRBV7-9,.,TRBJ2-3,CASSLWSTGTDTQYF,TGTGCCAGCAGCTTATGGAGTACTGGCACAGATACGCAGTATTTT
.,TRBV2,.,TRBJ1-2,CASSPTPQGWYGYTF,TGTGCCAGCAGCCCGACCCCACAGGGTTGGTATGGCTACACCTTC
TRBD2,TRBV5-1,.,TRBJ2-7,CASSLTGGGPYEQYF,TGCGCCAGCAGCTTGACGGGGGGGGGTCCCTACGAGCAGTACTTC
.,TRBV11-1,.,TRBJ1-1,CASRSAGNTEAFF,TGTGCCAGCAGGTCCGCAGGGAACACTGAAGCTTTCTTT
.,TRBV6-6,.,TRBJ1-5,CASRQGAGNQPQHF,TGTGCCAGCAGGCAGGGTGCGGGCAATCAGCCCCAGCATTTT
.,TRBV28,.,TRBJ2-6,CASSWDSLGNSGANVLTF,TGTGCCAGCAGTTGGGACTCCCTGGGAAACTCTGGGGCCAACGTCCTGACTTTC
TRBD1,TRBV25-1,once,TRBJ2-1,CASREGQGDYNEQFF,TGTGCCAGCCGGGAGGGACAGGGGGACTACAATGAGCAGTTCTTC
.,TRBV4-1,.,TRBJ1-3,CASSAGRNSGNTIYF,TGCGCCAGCAGCGCCGGGAGGAACTCTGGAAACACCATATATTTT
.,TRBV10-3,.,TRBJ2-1,CAISEAVGSGRNEQFF,TGTGCCATCAGTGAAGCGGTGGGGAGCGGTAGGAATGAGCAGTTCTTC
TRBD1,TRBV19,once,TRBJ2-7,CANTGTGSNEQYF,TGTGCGAATACCGGGACAGGGAGCAACGAGCAGTACTTC
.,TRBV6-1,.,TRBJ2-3,CATGSPTGADTQYF,TGTGCCACCGGGTCCCCCACCGGGGCAGATACGCAGTATTTT
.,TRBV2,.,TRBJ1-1,CASSTTGRGAEAFF,TGTGCCAGCAGTACTACAGGGAGGGGGGCTGAAGCTTTCTTT
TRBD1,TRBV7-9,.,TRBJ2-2,CASRADVGTGTANTGELFF,TGTGCCAGCAGAGCCGACGTGGGTACCGGGACAGCCAACACCGGGGAGCTGTTTTTT
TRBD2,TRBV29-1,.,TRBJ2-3,CSAHHWTSGGPSTDTQYF,TGCAGCGCCCACCATTGGACTAGCGGGGGGCCGAGCACAGATACGCAGTATTTT
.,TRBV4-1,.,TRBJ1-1,CASSEGGGNTEAFF,TGCGCCAGCAGCGAAGGGGGGGGGAACACTGAAGCTTTCTTT
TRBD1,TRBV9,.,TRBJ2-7,CASSVGPGQGALTSYEQYF,TGTGCCAGCAGCGTAGGTCCGGGACAGGGGGCGCTGACCAGCTACGAGCAGTACTTC
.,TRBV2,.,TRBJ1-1,CASSADTEAFF,TGTGCCAGCAGTGCTGACACTGAAGCTTTCTTT
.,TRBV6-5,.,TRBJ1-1,CASSRFAGNTGAFF,TGTGCCAGCAGTCGGTTCGCGGGGAACACTGGAGCTTTCTTT
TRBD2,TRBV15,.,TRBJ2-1,CATSPLAGIEQFF,TGTGCCACCAGCCCTCTAGCGGGAATTGAGCAGTTCTTC
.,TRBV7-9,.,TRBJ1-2,CASSLVSNGYTF,TGTGCCAGCAGCTTAGTTTCTAATGGCTACACCTTC
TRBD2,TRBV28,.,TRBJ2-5,CASTPLVLGLAGTQETQYF,TGTGCCAGCACCCCCCTCGTCCTGGGACTAGCGGGGACACAAGAGACCCAGTACTTC
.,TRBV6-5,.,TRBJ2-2,CAISQSGNTGELFF,TGTGCCATATCGCAGAGCGGTAACACCGGGGAGCTGTTTTTT
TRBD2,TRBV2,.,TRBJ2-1,CASSFLPGLAGGEEQFF,TGTGCCAGCAGCTTTCTCCCGGGACTAGCGGGGGGGGAGGAGCAGTTCTTC
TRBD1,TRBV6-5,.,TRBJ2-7,CASNWRTGATEQYF,TGTGCCAGCAACTGGCGGACAGGGGCGACCGAGCAGTACTTC
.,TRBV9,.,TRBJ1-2,CASSGEMGYGYTF,TGTGCCAGCAGCGGGGAGATGGGGTATGGCTACACCTTC
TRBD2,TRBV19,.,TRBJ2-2,CATLRGDTGELFF,TGTGCCACCCTACGGGGGGACACCGGGGAGCTGTTTTTT
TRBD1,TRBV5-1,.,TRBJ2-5,CASSPGTAEETQYF,TGCGCCAGCAGCCCCGGGACAGCTGAAGAGACCCAGTACTTC
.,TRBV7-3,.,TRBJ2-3,CASSPSRGTDTQYF,TGTGCCAGCAGCCCTTCTCGGGGCACAGATACGCAGTATTTT
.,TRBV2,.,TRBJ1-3,CCRKASGNTIYF,TGTTGCCGCAAAGCCTCTGGAAACACCATATATTTT
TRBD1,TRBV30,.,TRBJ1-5,CAWTGTGGYQPQHF,TGTGCCTGGACTGGGACAGGGGGATATCAGCCCCAGCATTTT
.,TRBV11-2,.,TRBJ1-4,CASSLYGGAGEKLFF,TGTGCCAGCAGCTTATATGGGGGGGCGGGTGAAAAACTGTTTTTT
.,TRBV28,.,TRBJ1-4,CATKEATNEKLFF,TGTGCCACCAAGGAGGCAACTAATGAAAAACTGTTTTTT
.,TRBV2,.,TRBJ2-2,CASSETGANTGELFF,TGTGCCAGCAGTGAAACGGGAGCGAACACCGGGGAGCTGTTTTTT
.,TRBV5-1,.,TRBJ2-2,CASSPGLNLNTGELFF,TGCGCCAGCAGCCCCGGACTAAATCTGAACACCGGGGAGCTGTTTTTT
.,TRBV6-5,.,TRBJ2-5,CASSRDTQETQYF,TGTGCCAGCAGTAGGGACACCCAAGAGACCCAGTACTTC
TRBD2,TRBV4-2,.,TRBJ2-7,CASSQRLAGRYEQYF,TGTGCCAGCAGCCAACGACTAGCGGGCCGCTACGAGCAGTACTTC
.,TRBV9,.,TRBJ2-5,CASSVRTRETQYF,TGTGCCAGCAGCGTAAGGACTCGGGAGACCCAGTACTTC
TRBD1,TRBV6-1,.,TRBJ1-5,CASSERDREKQNQPQHF,TGTGCCAGCAGTGAAAGAGACAGGGAAAAGCAAAATCAGCCCCAGCATTTT
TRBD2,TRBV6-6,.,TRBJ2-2,CASSPGGANTGELFF,TGTGCCAGCAGCCCGGGGGGGGCGAACACCGGGGAGCTGTTTTTT
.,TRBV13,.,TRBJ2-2,CASSLAVGGLDTGELFF,TGTGCCAGCAGCTTAGCGGTCGGAGGTCTGGACACCGGGGAGCTGTTTTTT